The rows below give T cell receptor beta chains drawn from one sample of a study of blood T cell repertoires in COVID-19. Assay used: immunoSEQ multiplex PCR; TCRdb lists only in-frame clones, some missing. The sample carries approximately 150,000 clones, about nine tenths recorded once. Material for sequencing was peripheral blood. The receptors come from a man between 45 and 60 years old who had recovered from COVID-19. Both conserved end residues are part of each CDR3. Fields, in order: V gene, clone size, D gene, J gene, CDR3 DNA, CDR3 protein. The D gene is left open where the match is weak. Only part of the rows carry a size: once, few, many, or a class if the clone is expanded.

v_gene: TRBV6-5
abundance: -
d_gene: -
j_gene: TRBJ2-2
CDR3nt: TGTGCCAGCAGTTACTCCGGCGCCAGCCGGGCCGGGGAGCTGTTTTTT
CDR3aa: CASSYSGASRAGELFF

v_gene: TRBV3-1/TRBV3-2
abundance: -
d_gene: TRBD2
j_gene: TRBJ2-1
CDR3nt: TGTGCCAGCAGTCAAGGTGTCTTTAGCGGGGGTTACAATGAGCAGTTCTTC
CDR3aa: CASSQGVFSGGYNEQFF

v_gene: TRBV5-1
abundance: -
d_gene: TRBD1
j_gene: TRBJ1-2
CDR3nt: TGCGCCAGCAGCTTGAGCACAGGGGACTATGGCTACACCTTC
CDR3aa: CASSLSTGDYGYTF

v_gene: TRBV7-9
abundance: -
d_gene: TRBD1
j_gene: TRBJ2-2
CDR3nt: TGTGCCAGCAGCTTAGGACAGGGGCACACCGGGGAGCTGTTTTTT
CDR3aa: CASSLGQGHTGELFF

v_gene: TRBV6-1
abundance: -
d_gene: -
j_gene: TRBJ2-7
CDR3nt: TGTGCCAGCAGTGAATTCCAGGGGCGTATGTCCTACGAGCAGTACTTC
CDR3aa: CASSEFQGRMSYEQYF

v_gene: TRBV18
abundance: -
d_gene: TRBD1
j_gene: TRBJ2-5
CDR3nt: TGTGCCAGCTCACCGGGACAGGGGCGTTCAGAGACCCAGTACTTC
CDR3aa: CASSPGQGRSETQYF

v_gene: TRBV11-1
abundance: -
d_gene: -
j_gene: TRBJ1-1
CDR3nt: TGTGCCAGCAGCCTACCGGACAGCAATATGAACACTGAAGCTTTCTTT
CDR3aa: CASSLPDSNMNTEAFF

v_gene: TRBV6-5
abundance: many
d_gene: -
j_gene: TRBJ1-1
CDR3nt: TGTGCCAGTGGTGGGGGGGCTGTGAACACTGAAGCTTTCTTT
CDR3aa: CASGGGAVNTEAFF

v_gene: TRBV25-1
abundance: -
d_gene: -
j_gene: TRBJ1-2
CDR3nt: TGTGCCAGCAGTGAATCTGGAGATTCGATCTATGGCTACACCTTC
CDR3aa: CASSESGDSIYGYTF

v_gene: TRBV14
abundance: -
d_gene: -
j_gene: TRBJ1-2
CDR3nt: TGTGCCAGCAGCCAAGTGCGGGGTCTCGGCTACACCTTC
CDR3aa: CASSQVRGLGYTF

v_gene: TRBV19
abundance: -
d_gene: -
j_gene: TRBJ1-2
CDR3nt: TGTGCCAGTAGTATAATGTACAGGGAGGGCTACACCTTC
CDR3aa: CASSIMYREGYTF

v_gene: TRBV6-1
abundance: few
d_gene: -
j_gene: TRBJ1-4
CDR3nt: TGTGCCAGCAGTGAAGCGACGACAGTCGCCGGAGAAAAACTGTTTTTT
CDR3aa: CASSEATTVAGEKLFF

v_gene: TRBV9
abundance: -
d_gene: TRBD2
j_gene: TRBJ2-1
CDR3nt: TGTGCCAGCAGCGTTAGCGGGGGCCAACACAATGAGCAGTTCTTC
CDR3aa: CASSVSGGQHNEQFF

v_gene: TRBV19
abundance: -
d_gene: TRBD1
j_gene: TRBJ1-2
CDR3nt: TGTGCCAGTAGTGTTCCGGGACAGGGTGGCTATGGCTACACCTTC
CDR3aa: CASSVPGQGGYGYTF

v_gene: TRBV19
abundance: -
d_gene: -
j_gene: TRBJ2-5
CDR3nt: TGTGCCAGTAGTACTCAGGAGGGGCTGGAGACCCAGTACTTC
CDR3aa: CASSTQEGLETQYF

v_gene: TRBV7-9
abundance: -
d_gene: TRBD1
j_gene: TRBJ2-4
CDR3nt: TGTGCCAGCAGCTTACTGGGACAGGGGGCCAAAAACATTCAGTACTTC
CDR3aa: CASSLLGQGAKNIQYF

v_gene: TRBV9
abundance: -
d_gene: -
j_gene: TRBJ1-5
CDR3nt: TGTGCCAGCAGCGTAGACGGGATTTCCAATCAGCCCCAGCATTTT
CDR3aa: CASSVDGISNQPQHF

v_gene: TRBV15
abundance: -
d_gene: -
j_gene: TRBJ2-1
CDR3nt: TGTGCCACCAGCAGAGATCGGGGGGCTAGCCACAATGAGCAGTTCTTC
CDR3aa: CATSRDRGASHNEQFF

v_gene: TRBV4-3
abundance: -
d_gene: -
j_gene: TRBJ2-3
CDR3nt: TGCGCCAGCAGCCCTGTCGTGGGGGCGACCACAGATACGCAGTATTTT
CDR3aa: CASSPVVGATTDTQYF

v_gene: TRBV5-6
abundance: -
d_gene: TRBD2
j_gene: TRBJ2-3
CDR3nt: TGTGCCAGCAGCCCTAATACCGGGACTAGCTACACAGATACGCAGTATTTT
CDR3aa: CASSPNTGTSYTDTQYF

v_gene: TRBV7-8
abundance: -
d_gene: -
j_gene: TRBJ2-7
CDR3nt: -
CDR3aa: CASSFGQGTPNF

v_gene: TRBV5-1
abundance: -
d_gene: TRBD1
j_gene: TRBJ2-4
CDR3nt: TGCGCCAGCAGCTTTCGACAGGGGGCTAACATTCAGTACTTC
CDR3aa: CASSFRQGANIQYF

v_gene: TRBV4-1
abundance: -
d_gene: TRBD1
j_gene: TRBJ1-1
CDR3nt: TGCGCCAGCAGCCAAGGACAGGGACGGCGGGGCGACACTGAAGCTTTCTTT
CDR3aa: CASSQGQGRRGDTEAFF

v_gene: TRBV5-1
abundance: -
d_gene: TRBD1
j_gene: TRBJ2-7
CDR3nt: TGCGCCAGCAGCCCCCTCCCTGGACAGGGCCCCTACGAGCAGTACTTC
CDR3aa: CASSPLPGQGPYEQYF

v_gene: TRBV5-1
abundance: -
d_gene: -
j_gene: TRBJ2-7
CDR3nt: TGCGCCAGCAGCTTGGCTAGGGACAAGGAGACCTACGAGCAGTACTTC
CDR3aa: CASSLARDKETYEQYF

v_gene: TRBV2
abundance: -
d_gene: -
j_gene: TRBJ1-1
CDR3nt: TGTGCCAGCAGTTCCCGCAGGGTGGGCACTGAAGCTTTCTTT
CDR3aa: CASSSRRVGTEAFF

v_gene: TRBV4-1
abundance: -
d_gene: -
j_gene: TRBJ1-4
CDR3nt: TGCGCCAGCAGCCAAGATGGGGGGGTTGGACTGTTTTTT
CDR3aa: CASSQDGGVGLFF

v_gene: TRBV7-8
abundance: few
d_gene: -
j_gene: TRBJ1-1
CDR3nt: TGTGCCAGCAGCCCCTTGGGCAGGGTTTTAGCTTTCTTT
CDR3aa: CASSPLGRVLAFF

v_gene: TRBV5-6
abundance: -
d_gene: -
j_gene: TRBJ2-7
CDR3nt: TGTGCCAGCAGCTTGGACCGGGGCGAGCAGTACTTC
CDR3aa: CASSLDRGEQYF

v_gene: TRBV11-2
abundance: -
d_gene: TRBD1
j_gene: TRBJ2-7
CDR3nt: TGTGCCAGCAGCTTATCGAACGTCGGGACAGTCTACGAGCAGTACTTC
CDR3aa: CASSLSNVGTVYEQYF

v_gene: TRBV2
abundance: -
d_gene: TRBD1
j_gene: TRBJ2-7
CDR3nt: TGTGCCAGCAGGGGGGGACAGGCCTACGAGCAGTACTTC
CDR3aa: CASRGGQAYEQYF

v_gene: TRBV11-3
abundance: once
d_gene: TRBD1
j_gene: TRBJ2-5
CDR3nt: TGTGCCAGCAGCCGGGACAGGGCAGAGACCCAGTACTTC
CDR3aa: CASSRDRAETQYF

v_gene: TRBV6-5
abundance: -
d_gene: TRBD1
j_gene: TRBJ2-5
CDR3nt: TGTGCCAGCAACCTTGCGCAGGGGGTTGGAGAGACCCAGTACTTC
CDR3aa: CASNLAQGVGETQYF

v_gene: TRBV7-2
abundance: -
d_gene: -
j_gene: TRBJ1-5
CDR3nt: TGTGCCAGCAGCTTAGAGGCGGATAGCAATCAGCCCCAGCATTTT
CDR3aa: CASSLEADSNQPQHF

v_gene: TRBV16
abundance: -
d_gene: -
j_gene: TRBJ2-2
CDR3nt: TGTGCCAGCAGCCAATCTAGGGGAACCGGGGAGCTGTTTTTT
CDR3aa: CASSQSRGTGELFF

v_gene: TRBV12-3/TRBV12-4
abundance: -
d_gene: -
j_gene: TRBJ1-1
CDR3nt: TGTGCCAGCAGTTTATTCCGGGGGACTGAAGCTTTCTTT
CDR3aa: CASSLFRGTEAFF

v_gene: TRBV9
abundance: -
d_gene: TRBD1
j_gene: TRBJ1-1
CDR3nt: TGTGCCAGCAGCCCGAGGACAGGGGGCACTGAAGCTTTCTTT
CDR3aa: CASSPRTGGTEAFF

v_gene: TRBV5-6
abundance: -
d_gene: -
j_gene: TRBJ1-1
CDR3nt: TGTGCCAGCAGCCCACAGGGACGTACTGAAGCTTTCTTT
CDR3aa: CASSPQGRTEAFF

v_gene: TRBV19
abundance: -
d_gene: -
j_gene: TRBJ2-4
CDR3nt: TGTGCCAGTAGTACCCCTTCAGGGGATGAGGACATTCAGTACTTC
CDR3aa: CASSTPSGDEDIQYF

v_gene: TRBV5-1
abundance: -
d_gene: -
j_gene: TRBJ1-1
CDR3nt: TGCGCCAGCAGGGTTCCCGGGGGCACTGAAGCTTTCTTT
CDR3aa: CASRVPGGTEAFF

v_gene: TRBV4-3
abundance: -
d_gene: -
j_gene: TRBJ2-7
CDR3nt: TGCGCCAGCAGCCAAGATAGTGTGGAAGTGCTAGGCGAGCAGTACTTC
CDR3aa: CASSQDSVEVLGEQYF

v_gene: TRBV4-3
abundance: -
d_gene: TRBD1
j_gene: TRBJ2-1
CDR3nt: TGCGCCAGCAGCCAAGATACGGGACAGGGGGGTGAGCAGTTCTTC
CDR3aa: CASSQDTGQGGEQFF

v_gene: TRBV6-2/TRBV6-3
abundance: -
d_gene: -
j_gene: TRBJ2-7
CDR3nt: TGTGCCAGCAGTTACTCGGAGGTAAACTACGAGCAGTACTTC
CDR3aa: CASSYSEVNYEQYF

v_gene: TRBV5-5
abundance: -
d_gene: TRBD1
j_gene: TRBJ1-1
CDR3nt: TGTGCCAGCAATAACCGGGACAGGGGTTACACTGAAGCTTTCTTT
CDR3aa: CASNNRDRGYTEAFF

v_gene: TRBV19
abundance: -
d_gene: TRBD2
j_gene: TRBJ2-7
CDR3nt: TGTGCCAGTAGTATATCCGGGACTAGCTCCCGGTGGTCCTACGAGCAGTACTTC
CDR3aa: CASSISGTSSRWSYEQYF

v_gene: TRBV2
abundance: -
d_gene: -
j_gene: TRBJ1-2
CDR3nt: TGTGCCAGCAGTGAGGGCAGGGGTTTGGGCTACACCTTC
CDR3aa: CASSEGRGLGYTF

v_gene: TRBV6-5
abundance: -
d_gene: -
j_gene: TRBJ2-7
CDR3nt: TGTGCCAGCAGTAATCGGGACTTCTACGAGCAGTACTTC
CDR3aa: CASSNRDFYEQYF

v_gene: TRBV19
abundance: -
d_gene: TRBD2
j_gene: TRBJ2-2
CDR3nt: TGTGCCAGTACTCCCCCGGGGGGTGGACCCGGGGAGCTGTTTTTT
CDR3aa: CASTPPGGGPGELFF

v_gene: TRBV27
abundance: -
d_gene: TRBD1
j_gene: TRBJ1-4
CDR3nt: TGTGCCAGCAGTTTCTGGACAGGACGATCTGAAAAACTGTTTTTT
CDR3aa: CASSFWTGRSEKLFF

v_gene: TRBV19
abundance: -
d_gene: TRBD1
j_gene: TRBJ1-2
CDR3nt: TGTGCCAGTAGTCCACAGGGACAGGGACTCTATGGCTACACCTTC
CDR3aa: CASSPQGQGLYGYTF